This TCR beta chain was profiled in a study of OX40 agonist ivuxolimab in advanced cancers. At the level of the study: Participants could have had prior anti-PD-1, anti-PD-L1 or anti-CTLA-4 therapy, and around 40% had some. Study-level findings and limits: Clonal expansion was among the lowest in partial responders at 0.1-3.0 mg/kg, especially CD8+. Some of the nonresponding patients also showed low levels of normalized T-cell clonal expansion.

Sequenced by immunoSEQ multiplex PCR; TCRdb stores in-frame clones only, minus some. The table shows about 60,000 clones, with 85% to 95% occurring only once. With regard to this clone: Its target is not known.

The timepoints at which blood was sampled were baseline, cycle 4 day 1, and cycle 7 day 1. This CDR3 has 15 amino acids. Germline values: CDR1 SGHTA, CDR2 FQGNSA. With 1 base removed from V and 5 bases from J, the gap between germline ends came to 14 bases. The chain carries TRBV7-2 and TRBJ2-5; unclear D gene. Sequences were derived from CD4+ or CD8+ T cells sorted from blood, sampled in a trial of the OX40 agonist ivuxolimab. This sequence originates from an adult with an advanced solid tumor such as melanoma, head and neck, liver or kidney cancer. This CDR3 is CASSLEGHPAETQYF. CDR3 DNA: TGTGCCAGCAGCTTAGAAGGCCATCCAGCGGAGACCCAGTACTTC.